These 21 T cell receptor beta chains came from one sample sequenced in a study of cytomegalovirus exposure and HLA in healthy donors. With 60 Vbeta and 13 Jbeta primers, the PCR was carried out. Measured with immunoSEQ multiplex PCR; TCRdb has only the in-frame clones, and not every one. The repertoire holds around 180,000 clones, with about four fifths as singletons. The sample was PBMCs. These receptors all come from a woman aged 45-59 years in good health and CMV-seronegative.

V usage is TRBV6-5 and J usage is TRBJ2-3, with 7 bases identical to TRBD2. This CDR3 contains 15 residues. Germline assignment: CDR1 MNHEY and CDR2 SVGAGI. V lost 5 bases to trimming and J lost 3 bases; unmatched junction nucleotides: 8. As DNA, the CDR3 is TGTGCCAGCAGTGCACCAGGGCGGGGGACAGATACGCAGTATTTT. Protein: CASSAPGRGTDTQYF.

This chain links TRBV7-2 with TRBJ1-2; TRBD1 agrees at 7 bases. The V gene end was trimmed by 6 bases and the J gene end by 3 bases; junction bases not matched to a gene: 7. The germline V gene encodes CDR1 SGHTA and CDR2 FQGNSA. The length of the CDR3 is 14 residues. In DNA, the CDR3 is TGTGCCAGCAGTTCTTACACAGGGGACTATGGCTACACCTTC. Its translation: CASSSYTGDYGYTF. Supplemented by reference TRBV7-2 and TRBJ1-2, the full variable domain reads GAGVSQSPSNKVTEKGKDVELRCDPISGHTALYWYRQSLGQGLEFLIYFQGNSAPDKSGLPSDRFSAERTGGSVSTLTIQRTQQEDSAVYLCASSSYTGDYGYTFGSGTRLTVV.

The rearrangement uses TRBV25-1 and TRBJ2-7; D possibly corresponds to TRBD1 (5 bases). Germline V gene sequence: CDR1 MGHDK, CDR2 SYGVNS. The CDR3 extends over 13 amino acids. V was clipped by 3 bases and J by 0 bases, with 6 bases between them. The CDR3 region has the DNA TGTGCCAGCAGTGACGACAGCTCCTACGAGCAGTACTTC. Its translation: CASSDDSSYEQYF.

V gene TRBV27 combines with J gene TRBJ2-5, with 10 bases that match TRBD2. Germline V gene sequence: CDR1 MNHEY, CDR2 SMNVEV (reference sequence). The CDR3 spans 17 residues. V was clipped by 5 bases and J by 1 base; unmatched bases: 10. The CDR3 region has the DNA TGTGCCAGCAGTCCCAGACCGGGACTAGCGTCCCAAGAGACCCAGTACTTC. This codes for CASSPRPGLASQETQYF.

This clone has only one observation. The CDR3 sequence: CASSPGTGKMDYGYTF. CDR3 sequence (DNA): TGCGCCAGCAGCCCCGGGACAGGGAAAATGGACTATGGCTACACCTTC. V and J are TRBV5-1 and TRBJ1-2, with 9 bases matching TRBD1. Germline CDR1 SGHRS, CDR2 YFSETQ. The CDR3 has 16 amino acids. The trim removed 4 bases at V and 3 bases at J, leaving 10 bases unmatched.

The chain recombines TRBV19 with TRBJ2-2, with a possible D match to TRBD2 (6 bases). The germline V gene has CDR1 LNHDA and CDR2 SQIVND (reference sequence). Trimming stripped 7 bases from V and 1 base from J, with 10 bases between. The CDR3 has 14 amino acids. Here the CDR3 reads CASTRDWNTGELFF. The CDR3 region has the DNA TGTGCCAGTACGAGGGACTGGAACACCGGGGAGCTGTTTTTT.

This sequence joins TRBV29-1 and TRBJ1-1; D may be TRBD1 (5 bases). This CDR3 is 12 amino acids long. The germline V gene encodes CDR1 SQVTM and CDR2 ANQGSEA. Trimming cost V 3 bases and J 4 bases, with 9 bases left between them. The CDR3 region has the DNA TGCAGCGTTGAGGCAGGGCCCACTGAAGCTTTCTTT. Translating gives CSVEAGPTEAFF.

This chain uses TRBV7-8 with TRBJ1-3; 7 bases are shared with TRBD1. V was clipped by 4 bases and J by 4 bases; unmatched bases: 13. CDR1 is SGHVS, CDR2 FQNEAQ, per germline. CDR3 length: 17 amino acids. CDR3 nucleotides: TGTGCCAGCAGCTCCCGTCGGGACAGTGAGGGAGGAAACACCATATATTTT. It translates to CASSSRRDSEGGNTIYF.

On this clone: Other DNA variants within this sample encode the same CDR3. This sequence joins TRBV6-1 and TRBJ1-1, with D maybe TRBD1 (6 bases). V was pared by 5 bases and J by 1 base, with 8 bases between. There are 13 residues in the CDR3. Germline loops: CDR1 MNHNS, CDR2 SASEGT. The CDR3 DNA sequence: TGTGCCAGCAGTTTGGACAGGAACACTGAAGCTTTCTTT. Its translation: CASSLDRNTEAFF.

CDR3 sequence reads: CASRHDRGPRDGYTF. The CDR3 DNA is TGTGCCAGCAGACACGACAGGGGGCCCAGGGATGGCTACACCTTC. The J gene is TRBJ1-2, the V gene TRBV11-2; 10 bases are shared with TRBD1. Germline V gene data show CDR1 as SGHAT and CDR2 as FQNNGV. V was clipped by 6 bases and J by 6 bases; unmatched bases: 10. This CDR3 has 15 residues.

The chain has TRBV5-1 and TRBJ2-2, with no clear D. CDR1 and CDR2 (germline): SGHRS, YFSETQ. V was cut by 2 bases and J by 3 bases, with 8 bases left in between. The CDR3 is 14 residues long. Written as DNA, the CDR3 is TGCGCCAGCAGCTTTGGTCTAGACACCGGGGAGCTGTTTTTT. Encoded protein: CASSFGLDTGELFF.

This sequence joins TRBV11-2 and TRBJ2-5; possibly TRBD1 for D (6 bases). Germline CDR1 reads SGHAT; CDR2 reads FQNNGV. CDR3 length: 17 residues. V was pared by 0 bases and J by 5 bases, with 19 bases between. The CDR3: CASSLEPTGTTLETQYF. The CDR3 DNA is TGTGCCAGCAGCTTAGAGCCGACAGGAACAACATTGGAGACCCAGTACTTC.

CDR3 loop: CASSAPRGQGDTEAFF. DNA for the CDR3: TGTGCCAGTAGTGCTCCCCGGGGACAGGGTGACACTGAAGCTTTCTTT. This chain joins TRBV19 and TRBJ1-1; TRBD1 matches at 9 bases. This CDR3 is built from 16 residues. Unmatched junction bases numbered 10, after V lost 5 bases and J lost 3 bases. Germline V gene data show CDR1 as LNHDA and CDR2 as SQIVND (reference sequence).

The chain joins TRBV19 to TRBJ2-4, with D unresolved. Deletions cut 3 bases from V and 7 bases from J, with 4 bases between. The CDR3 runs 11 residues. Germline CDR1 is LNHDA and CDR2 is SQIVND (reference sequence). CDR3 loop: CASSISNIQYF. DNA of the CDR3: TGTGCCAGTAGTATCAGTAACATTCAGTACTTC.

This chain joins TRBV5-1 and TRBJ2-5; D is perhaps TRBD1 (5 bases). The CDR3 has 18 amino acids. V was pared by 3 bases and J by 2 bases, with 23 bases between. Germline V gene data show CDR1 as SGHRS and CDR2 as YFSETQ. The CDR3: CASSWGSLKGRGQETQYF. CDR3 in DNA: TGCGCCAGCAGCTGGGGCTCCTTGAAGGGGCGAGGACAAGAGACCCAGTACTTC.

This sequence joins TRBV5-5 and TRBJ2-2; D might be TRBD1 (6 bases). Per germline, CDR1 SGHKS and CDR2 YYEKEE (reference sequence). This CDR3 has 17 residues. V gave up 4 bases and J gave up 5 bases, with 21 bases separating them. The CDR3 bases are TGTGCCAGCAGCCTGGGCCTGGTGCAGGGGAGTACCGGGGAGCTGTTTTTT. This translates into CASSLGLVQGSTGELFF.

This clone was recorded a few times. This chain connects TRBV2 to TRBJ2-7; D gene unclear. CDR1 is SNHLY and CDR2 is FYNNEI in the germline V gene. The CDR3 runs 11 residues. V lost 4 bases and J 6 bases, leaving 7 bases between the germline ends. The CDR3 bases are TGTGCCAGCAGTGCCTTCCTCGAGCAGTACTTC. This codes for CASSAFLEQYF. Filled out from reference TRBV2 and TRBJ2-7, the complete variable domain reads EPEVTQTPSHQVTQMGQEVILRCVPISNHLYFYWYRQILGQKVEFLVSFYNNEISEKSEIFDDQFSVERPDGSNFTLKIRSTKLEDSAMYFCASSAFLEQYFGPGTRLTVT.

The rearrangement uses TRBV6-5 and TRBJ2-5, with 9 bases aligning to TRBD1. J lost 1 base, V lost 4 bases, and 7 bases had no gene match. The germline V gene encodes CDR1 MNHEY and CDR2 SVGAGI. The CDR3 loop spans 16 amino acids. CDR3 sequence reads: CASSLGTGSFQETQYF. The CDR3 coding sequence is TGTGCCAGCAGTTTAGGGACAGGGAGCTTCCAAGAGACCCAGTACTTC.

The chain has TRBV5-6 and TRBJ2-2; D is unclear. V was clipped by 2 bases and J by 0 bases, with 11 bases between them. This CDR3 has 16 residues. Germline V gene sequence: CDR1 SGHDT, CDR2 YYEEEE. This CDR3 reads CASSFYPASNTGELFF. In nucleotides, the CDR3 is TGTGCCAGCAGCTTCTATCCAGCGTCGAACACCGGGGAGCTGTTTTTT.

The chain is built from TRBV25-1 and TRBJ2-3, with a weak D call TRBD1 (6 bases). This CDR3 contains 14 residues. Between the trimmed V and J ends, which lost 8 bases and 0 bases, there was a span of 12 bases. Germline CDR1 and CDR2: MGHDK and SYGVNS. Here the CDR3 DNA reads TGTGCCAGCGCGGACAGCCTTAGCACAGATACGCAGTATTTT. This sequence encodes CASADSLSTDTQYF.

There are a few counts of this clone. The chain has TRBV9 and TRBJ1-5; possibly TRBD1 for D (5 bases). The CDR3 is 14 amino acids. The germline V gene encodes CDR1 SGDLS and CDR2 YYNGEE. Trimming removed 3 bases from V and 3 bases from J, with 10 bases in between. For the CDR3, the DNA is TGTGCCAGCAGCGGTCAGGGAATCAATCAGCCCCAGCATTTT. Translated: CASSGQGINQPQHF.